Following are 31 T cell receptor beta chains from one sample sequenced in a study of OX40 agonist ivuxolimab in advanced cancers. The data were produced by immunoSEQ multiplex PCR, yet TCRdb's version contains in-frame clones alone and is incomplete. The data show 55,000 to 80,000 clones, around 83% seen once. Material: CD4+ or CD8+ T cells sorted from blood, obtained in a trial of the OX40 agonist ivuxolimab. These receptors were taken from an adult with an advanced solid tumor such as melanoma, head and neck, liver or kidney cancer.

This chain links TRBV7-9 with TRBJ2-1, with 9 positions matching TRBD2. The germline V gene encodes CDR1 SEHNR and CDR2 FQNEAQ (reference sequence). Germline trimming cut 1 base from V and 6 bases from J; bases unmatched to any gene: 4. This CDR3 has 15 amino acids. The CDR3 reads CASSLGLAGVNEQFF. CDR3 in DNA: TGTGCCAGCAGCTTAGGATTAGCGGGAGTCAATGAGCAGTTCTTC.

This chain joins TRBV5-5 and TRBJ1-1, with 8 bases matching TRBD1. Germline CDR1 SGHKS, CDR2 YYEKEE (reference sequence). Germline trimming cut 0 bases from V and 5 bases from J; bases unmatched to any gene: 9. The CDR3 consists of 16 residues. The CDR3 nucleotides are TGTGCCAGCAGCTTGGGGCACAGGGGGATTTTAACTGAAGCTTTCTTT. Residues: CASSLGHRGILTEAFF.

This clone has a single count. The rearrangement links TRBV25-1 to TRBJ2-7, with D possibly matching TRBD1 (6 bases). The length of the CDR3 is 15 residues. The V gene lost 3 bases and the J gene lost 0 bases, with 12 bases spanning the gap. CDR1 and CDR2 (germline): MGHDK, SYGVNS. The CDR3 here is CASSEDRPSSYEQYF. The DNA of the CDR3 is TGTGCCAGCAGTGAGGACAGACCGAGCTCCTACGAGCAGTACTTC.

This clone was counted a single time. The J gene is TRBJ1-2, the V gene TRBV2; D gene ambiguous. V lost 4 bases, J lost 4 bases, and 10 bases lay in between. Germline V CDR1 and CDR2: SNHLY, FYNNEI. This CDR3 contains 13 residues. CDR3 in amino acids: CASSVPERYGYTF. DNA of the CDR3: TGTGCCAGCAGTGTTCCCGAGCGCTATGGCTACACCTTC.

This chain's CDR3 is CASSMTGASYEQYF. CDR3 DNA: TGTGCCAGCAGTATGACAGGGGCATCCTACGAGCAGTACTTC. The V gene is TRBV9, the J gene TRBJ2-7, with TRBD1 matching over 8 bases. V gave up 5 bases and J gave up 1 base; unmatched junction bases: 5. Germline assignment: CDR1 SGDLS and CDR2 YYNGEE. The CDR3 is 14 residues long.

V usage is TRBV30 and J usage is TRBJ1-6; no clear D gene. Trimming cost V 5 bases and J 10 bases, with 15 bases left between them. The CDR3 sequence is 13 residues long. Germline V CDR1 and CDR2: GTSNPN, SVGIG (reference sequence). CDR3 bases: TGTGCCTGGCTGTCCGAGAGTCCATCACCCCTCCACTTT. It translates to CAWLSESPSPLHF. The complete variable domain, with remaining parts taken from reference TRBV30 and TRBJ1-6, reads SQTIHQWPATLVQPVGSPLSLECTVEGTSNPNLYWYRQAAGRGLQLLFYSVGIGQISSEVPQNLSASRPQDRQFILSSKKLLLSDSGFYLCAWLSESPSPLHFGNGTRLTVT.

This clone was seen only once. The V call is TRBV11-2, the J call TRBJ2-3; 7 bases line up with TRBD2. V was pared by 2 bases and J by 6 bases, with 8 bases of the junction left unmatched. Germline lookup yields CDR1 SGHAT and CDR2 FQNNGV. The CDR3 spans 15 residues. The CDR3 sequence is CASSLSLREMDTQYF. CDR3 nucleotides: TGTGCCAGCAGCTTATCGTTGCGGGAGATGGATACGCAGTATTTT.

The rearrangement joins TRBV16 to TRBJ2-1; 13 nucleotides line up with TRBD2. With V trimmed by 9 bases and J by 6 bases, 5 bases remained unmatched. In germline, CDR1 is KGHSY, CDR2 FQNENV. The length of the CDR3 is 14 residues. The CDR3 sequence: CASFRTSGSNEQFF. The CDR3 nucleotides read TGTGCCAGTTTTCGGACTAGCGGGAGCAATGAGCAGTTCTTC.

The rearrangement links TRBV30 to TRBJ1-5; D gene unclear. Between the trimmed V and J ends, which lost 0 bases and 2 bases, there was a span of 5 bases. The germline CDR1 and CDR2 sequences are GTSNPN and SVGIG (reference sequence). The CDR3 contains 13 residues. The CDR3 bases are TGTGCCTGGAGTGTACAGCGCAATCAGCCCCAGCATTTT. As protein: CAWSVQRNQPQHF.

The chain has TRBV10-3 and TRBJ2-3; TRBD2 matches at 16 bases. Germline V CDR1 and CDR2: ENHRY, SYGVKD. The V segment lost 4 bases and the J segment 4 bases; nucleotides outside the gene matches: 8. This CDR3 has 18 residues. CDR3: CAISGGTSGRAGADTQYF. The DNA of the CDR3 is TGTGCCATCAGTGGGGGGACTAGCGGGAGGGCCGGGGCAGATACGCAGTATTTT.

The chain carries TRBV12-5 and TRBJ2-2; D ambiguous. This CDR3 has 15 residues. The V gene's germline CDR1 is LGHNT and CDR2 FRNRAP. Trimming pared 0 bases from V and 6 bases from J, leaving 11 bases between. The CDR3 DNA follows: TGTGCTAGTGGTTTGGTACTCGCAGGAGCCGGGGAGCTGTTTTTT. It specifies CASGLVLAGAGELFF.

The chain has TRBV4-3 and TRBJ2-7; D uncertain. V was clipped by 0 bases and J by 0 bases, with 9 bases between them. The CDR3 loop spans 15 amino acids. CDR1 and CDR2 from the germline V gene are LGHNA and YSLEER. The CDR3 nucleotides read TGCGCCAGCAGCCAAGATCCTCCTACCTCCTACGAGCAGTACTTC. Encoded protein: CASSQDPPTSYEQYF.

The chain employs TRBV9 and TRBJ2-3; D gene ambiguous. Trimming pared 0 bases from V and 5 bases from J, leaving 10 bases between. Germline V gene lookup returns CDR1 SGDLS and CDR2 YYNGEE. The CDR3 loop spans 14 amino acids. CDR3 sequence (DNA): TGTGCCAGCAGCGTAGTACCCCACCAAGATACGCAGTATTTT. Protein sequence: CASSVVPHQDTQYF. The full variable domain, in which reference TRBV9 and TRBJ2-3 provide the parts outside the CDR3, is DSGVTQTPKHLITATGQRVTLRCSPRSGDLSVYWYQQSLDQGLQFLIQYYNGEERAKGNILERFSAQQFPDLHSELNLSSLELGDSALYFCASSVVPHQDTQYFGPGTRLTVL.

The V call is TRBV28, the J call TRBJ1-5; D remains unclear. CDR1 and CDR2 (germline): MDHEN, SYDVKM. CDR3 length: 14 amino acids. V lost 10 bases and J lost 5, with 18 bases in between. CDR3 sequence reads: CATRVPGEDQPQHF. CDR3 nucleotide sequence: TGTGCCACCCGGGTCCCCGGGGAAGATCAGCCCCAGCATTTT.

V is TRBV7-2 and J is TRBJ2-1, with unresolved D. V was pared by 4 bases and J by 3 bases, with 22 bases between. The CDR3 spans 18 residues. Germline lookup yields CDR1 SGHTA and CDR2 FQGNSA. DNA of the CDR3: TGTGCCAGCAGCTCTTATGGGCCCTTGGCCAGTAACTACAATGAGCAGTTCTTC. Translation: CASSSYGPLASNYNEQFF. The full variable domain, its missing parts supplied by reference TRBV7-2 and TRBJ2-1, is GAGVSQSPSNKVTEKGKDVELRCDPISGHTALYWYRQSLGQGLEFLIYFQGNSAPDKSGLPSDRFSAERTGGSVSTLTIQRTQQEDSAVYLCASSSYGPLASNYNEQFFGPGTRLTVL.

The V gene is TRBV7-3, the J gene TRBJ1-1; D call uncertain. CDR3 length: 16 residues. Germline assignment: CDR1 SGHTA and CDR2 FQGTGA. V shed 4 bases and J shed 10 bases, with 25 bases lying between them. CDR3 loop: CASSSSQNPGGIGAFF. The CDR3 DNA follows: TGTGCCAGCAGCTCATCACAGAATCCAGGCGGGATAGGAGCTTTCTTT.

The gene calls are TRBV27 and TRBJ2-7; 9 positions match TRBD1. J lost 2 bases, V lost 4 bases, and 6 bases had no gene match. Germline V CDR1 and CDR2: MNHEY, SMNVEV (reference sequence). The CDR3 is made up of 15 amino acids. In DNA, the CDR3 is TGTGCCAGCAGTTCCCGACAGGGGGTTACCTACGAGCAGTACTTC. Its protein is CASSSRQGVTYEQYF.

V gene TRBV6-5 combines with J gene TRBJ1-6; 8 bases are a match to TRBD1. With V trimmed by 5 bases and J by 5 bases, 2 bases remained unmatched. CDR3 length: 14 residues. CDR1 is MNHEY and CDR2 is SVGAGI in the germline V gene. The CDR3 nucleotides read TGTGCCAGCAGTAGGACAGGGAATAATTCACCCCTCCACTTT. Translating gives CASSRTGNNSPLHF.

The V call is TRBV19, the J call TRBJ1-3, with 9 positions matching TRBD1. The length of the CDR3 is 16 residues. J lost 0 bases, V lost 7 bases, and 7 bases had no gene match. Germline assignment: CDR1 LNHDA and CDR2 SQIVND (reference sequence). CDR3 DNA: TGTGCCAGTAAGGACAGGGGAAAGAGCTCTGGAAACACCATATATTTT. Its protein is CASKDRGKSSGNTIYF. The whole variable domain, filled in from reference TRBV19 and TRBJ1-3, reads DGGITQSPKYLFRKEGQNVTLSCEQNLNHDAMYWYRQDPGQGLRLIYYSQIVNDFQKGDIAEGYSVSREKKESFPLTVTSAQKNPTAFYLCASKDRGKSSGNTIYFGEGSWLTVV.

This rearrangement joins TRBV5-6 to TRBJ1-2; D gene uncertain. Trimming removed 4 bases from V and 6 bases from J, with 16 bases in between. This CDR3 region has 14 residues. Germline-derived CDR1 and CDR2 are SGHDT and YYEEEE. The CDR3 bases are TGTGCCAGCAGCCTCCACGGACGGAAGAATGGCTACACCTTC. It yields the protein CASSLHGRKNGYTF.

To note about this clone: The junction departs from germline at one end; a sequencing error may be responsible. V and J are TRBV7-9 and TRBJ1-3; D remains ambiguous. This CDR3 has 14 residues. The germline V gene encodes CDR1 SEHNR and CDR2 FQNEAQ (reference sequence). CDR3 sequence: CASSLGSSGNTIYF. CDR3 DNA sequence: TGTGCCAGCAGTTTAGGCTCTTCTGGAAACACCATATATTTT.

The chain couples TRBV18 to TRBJ2-1, with 12 bases aligning to TRBD2. Germline CDR1 reads KGHSH; CDR2 reads LQKENI. The J segment lost 9 bases and the V segment lost 5 bases, leaving 8 bases of the junction unmatched. This CDR3 is built from 15 residues. The CDR3 region is CASSRLAGVLGEQFF. Here the CDR3 DNA reads TGTGCCAGCTCAAGACTAGCGGGAGTTTTAGGTGAGCAGTTCTTC.

The V gene is TRBV30, the J gene TRBJ1-1; no clear D gene. Germline CDR1 is GTSNPN and CDR2 is SVGIG (reference sequence). The V end lost 3 bases, the J end lost 5 bases, and 7 bases lay between the germline ends. The CDR3 contains 11 residues. The CDR3 region has the DNA TGTGCCTGGAGCCTGACAACTGAAGCTTTCTTT. Encoded protein: CAWSLTTEAFF.

This clone appeared a single time. The chain joins TRBV7-2 to TRBJ1-2; D uncertain. Between the trimmed V and J ends, which lost 5 bases and 4 bases, there was a span of 14 bases. The CDR3 consists of 14 residues. Germline CDR1 SGHTA, CDR2 FQGNSA. In nucleotides, the CDR3 is TGTGCCAGCAGCGTGACCCTACCGGGCTATGGCTACACCTTC. Its translation: CASSVTLPGYGYTF. Supplemented by reference TRBV7-2 and TRBJ1-2, the full variable domain reads GAGVSQSPSNKVTEKGKDVELRCDPISGHTALYWYRQSLGQGLEFLIYFQGNSAPDKSGLPSDRFSAERTGGSVSTLTIQRTQQEDSAVYLCASSVTLPGYGYTFGSGTRLTVV.

J is TRBJ2-7 and V is TRBV6-5; 10 bases are shared with TRBD1. Germline CDR1 is MNHEY and CDR2 is SVGAGI. This CDR3 region has 13 residues. With V trimmed by 7 bases and J by 6 bases, 6 bases remained unmatched. CDR3 sequence (DNA): TGTGCCAGCACCCTTTGGACAGGGGGCGAGCAGTACTTC. Its protein product is CASTLWTGGEQYF.

Details on this clone: This same CDR3 is encoded by further DNA sequences in the sample. V and J are TRBV5-6 and TRBJ2-1, with a tentative D call TRBD2 (7 bases). Per the germline V gene, CDR1 is SGHDT and CDR2 is YYEEEE. V lost 4 bases and J lost 4, with 21 bases in between. This CDR3 spans 17 amino acids. The CDR3 DNA is TGTGCCAGCAGCGCGCCCTACAGGGCTAGCGGATACAATGAGCAGTTCTTC. Translation: CASSAPYRASGYNEQFF.

The rearrangement joins TRBV18 to TRBJ2-7, with TRBD1 matching 11 bases. CDR3 size: 15 residues. Germline V CDR1 and CDR2: KGHSH, LQKENI. V lost 3 bases and J lost 7; bases outside the gene matches: 8. Here the CDR3 reads CASSPDRGLGREQYF. CDR3 sequence (DNA): TGTGCCAGCTCACCGGACAGGGGGCTCGGGAGGGAGCAGTACTTC. Complete variable domain (other parts from reference TRBV18 and TRBJ2-7): NAGVMQNPRHLVRRRGQEARLRCSPMKGHSHVYWYRQLPEEGLKFMVYLQKENIIDESGMPKERFSAEFPKEGPSILRIQQVVRGDSAAYFCASSPDRGLGREQYFGPGTRLTVT.

The chain links TRBV28 to TRBJ1-5; D unclear. V lost 2 bases and J lost 4, with 3 bases in between. CDR3 length: 12 amino acids. Germline loops: CDR1 MDHEN, CDR2 SYDVKM. This chain's CDR3 is CASSLDNQPQHF. CDR3 DNA: TGTGCCAGCAGTTTAGATAATCAGCCCCAGCATTTT.

This chain links TRBV7-9 with TRBJ2-7, with a possible D match to TRBD1 (5 bases). Germline CDR1 reads SEHNR; CDR2 reads FQNEAQ (reference sequence). The V end lost 3 bases, the J end lost 5 bases, and 14 bases lay between the germline ends. The CDR3 has 14 residues. The CDR3 here is CASSFVGWGDEQYF. The CDR3 DNA reads TGTGCCAGCAGCTTCGTGGGGTGGGGCGACGAGCAGTACTTC.

This clone was seen only once. The rearrangement uses TRBV14 and TRBJ1-3; no clear D. The CDR3 length is 13 residues. Germline V lookup: CDR1 SGHDN, CDR2 FVKESK. V lost 1 base and J 5 bases, leaving 6 bases between the germline ends. For the CDR3, the DNA is TGTGCCAGCAGCCAAGGAATCCGAAACACCATATATTTT. It codes for CASSQGIRNTIYF.

This sequence joins TRBV5-8 and TRBJ2-1; TRBD2 is a possible D gene (5 bases). The CDR3 runs 15 residues. Germline V gene data show CDR1 as SGHTS and CDR2 as YDEGEE. Trimming took 4 bases from V and 9 from J, leaving 20 bases between them. This chain's CDR3 is CASSAGATRGIEQFF. The CDR3 DNA reads TGTGCCAGCAGCGCTGGTGCTACTAGAGGGATTGAGCAGTTCTTC.